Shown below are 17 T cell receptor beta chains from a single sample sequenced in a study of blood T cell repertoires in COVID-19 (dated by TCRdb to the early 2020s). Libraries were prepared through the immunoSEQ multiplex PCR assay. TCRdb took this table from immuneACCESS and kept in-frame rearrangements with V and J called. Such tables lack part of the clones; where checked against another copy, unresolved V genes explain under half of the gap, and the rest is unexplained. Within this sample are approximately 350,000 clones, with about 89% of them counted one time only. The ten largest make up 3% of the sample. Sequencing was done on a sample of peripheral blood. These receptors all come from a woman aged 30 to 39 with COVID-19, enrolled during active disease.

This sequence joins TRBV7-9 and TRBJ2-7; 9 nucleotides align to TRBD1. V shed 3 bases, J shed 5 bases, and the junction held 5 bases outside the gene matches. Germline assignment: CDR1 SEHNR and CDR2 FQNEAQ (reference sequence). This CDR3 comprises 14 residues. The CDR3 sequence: CASSFGQGSDEQYF. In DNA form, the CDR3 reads TGTGCCAGCAGCTTCGGACAGGGGTCAGACGAGCAGTACTTC.

The CDR3 sequence is CASSYGTGGQYGYTF. The CDR3 DNA follows: TGTGCCAGCAGTTACGGGACAGGGGGTCAATATGGCTACACCTTC. The rearrangement joins TRBV6-5 to TRBJ1-2; 11 positions agree with TRBD1. The CDR3 is made up of 15 amino acids. Germline CDR1 and CDR2: MNHEY and SVGAGI. Unmatched junction bases numbered 4, after V lost 2 bases and J lost 5 bases.

The chain's CDR3 is CASSLERSGVAAFF. The DNA for the CDR3 is TGTGCCAGCAGCTTAGAGCGGTCAGGGGTCGCGGCTTTCTTT. V is TRBV11-1 and J is TRBJ1-1; possible D gene TRBD1, 6 bases. V shed 1 base and J shed 11 bases, with 17 bases lying between them. This CDR3 has 14 amino acids. In germline, CDR1 is SGHAT, CDR2 FQDESV (reference sequence).

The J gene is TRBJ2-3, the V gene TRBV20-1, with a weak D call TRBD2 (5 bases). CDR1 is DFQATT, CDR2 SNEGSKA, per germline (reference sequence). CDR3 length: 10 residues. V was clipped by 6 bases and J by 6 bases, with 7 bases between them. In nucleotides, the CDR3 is TGCAGTGCCGACTATGATACGCAGTATTTT. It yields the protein CSADYDTQYF.

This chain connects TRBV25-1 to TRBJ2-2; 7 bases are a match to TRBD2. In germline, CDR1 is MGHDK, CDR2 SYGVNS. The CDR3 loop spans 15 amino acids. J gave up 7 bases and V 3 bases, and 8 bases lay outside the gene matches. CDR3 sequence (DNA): TGTGCCAGCAGTGACCCAGGGAGGGTAGGCGGGGAGCTGTTTTTT. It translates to CASSDPGRVGGELFF.

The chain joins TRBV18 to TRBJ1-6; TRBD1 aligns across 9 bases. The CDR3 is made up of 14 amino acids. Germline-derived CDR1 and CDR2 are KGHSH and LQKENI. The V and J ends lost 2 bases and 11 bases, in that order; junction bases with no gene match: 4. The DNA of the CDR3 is TGTGCCAGCTCACCAGGGACAGGGTTCCCACCCCTCCACTTT. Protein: CASSPGTGFPPLHF.

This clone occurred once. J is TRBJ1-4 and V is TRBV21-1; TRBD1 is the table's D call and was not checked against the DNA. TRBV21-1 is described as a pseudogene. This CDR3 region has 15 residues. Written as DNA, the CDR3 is TGTGCCACCCCTGACAGTTTTTTGGCCACCCCTGACAGTTTTTTT. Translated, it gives CATPDSFLATPDSFF.

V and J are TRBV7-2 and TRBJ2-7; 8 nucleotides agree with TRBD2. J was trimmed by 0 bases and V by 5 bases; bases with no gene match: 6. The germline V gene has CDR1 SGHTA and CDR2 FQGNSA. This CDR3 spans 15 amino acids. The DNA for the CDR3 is TGTGCCAGCAGCCCGAGCGGGGGAATCTCCTACGAGCAGTACTTC. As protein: CASSPSGGISYEQYF.

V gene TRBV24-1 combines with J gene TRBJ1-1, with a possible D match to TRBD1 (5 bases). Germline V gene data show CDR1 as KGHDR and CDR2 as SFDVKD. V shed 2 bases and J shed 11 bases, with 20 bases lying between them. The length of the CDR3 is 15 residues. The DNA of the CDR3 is TGTGCCACCAGTGATTCGAGGACACCTTCTGCGGGGGCTTTCTTT. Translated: CATSDSRTPSAGAFF.

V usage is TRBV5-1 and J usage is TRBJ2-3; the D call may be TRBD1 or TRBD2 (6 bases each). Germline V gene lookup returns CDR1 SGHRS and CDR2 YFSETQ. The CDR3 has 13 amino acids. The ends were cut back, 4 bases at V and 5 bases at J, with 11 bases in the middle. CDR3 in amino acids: CASSLGGQDTQYF. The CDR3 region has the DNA TGCGCCAGCAGCCTGGGGGGCCAAGATACGCAGTATTTT. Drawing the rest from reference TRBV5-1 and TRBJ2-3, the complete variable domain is KAGVTQTPRYLIKTRGQQVTLSCSPISGHRSVSWYQQTPGQGLQFLFEYFSETQRNKGNFPGRFSGRQFSNSRSEMNVSTLELGDSALYLCASSLGGQDTQYFGPGTRLTVL.

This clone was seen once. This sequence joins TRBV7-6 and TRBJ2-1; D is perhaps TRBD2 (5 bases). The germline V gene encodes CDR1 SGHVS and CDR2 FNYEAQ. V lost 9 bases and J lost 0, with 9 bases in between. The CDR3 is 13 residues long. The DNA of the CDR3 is TGTGCCAGTGGGGAGAGCTCCTACAATGAGCAGTTCTTC. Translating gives CASGESSYNEQFF.

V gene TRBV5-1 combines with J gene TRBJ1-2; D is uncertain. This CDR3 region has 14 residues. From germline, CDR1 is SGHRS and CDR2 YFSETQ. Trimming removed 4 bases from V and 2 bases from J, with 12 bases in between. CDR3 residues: CASSPSGVNYGYTF. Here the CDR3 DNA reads TGCGCCAGCAGCCCGTCGGGAGTCAACTATGGCTACACCTTC.

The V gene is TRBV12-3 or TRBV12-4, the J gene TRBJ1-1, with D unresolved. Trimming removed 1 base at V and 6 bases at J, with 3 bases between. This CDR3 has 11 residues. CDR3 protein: CASSLGPEAFF. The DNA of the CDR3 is TGTGCCAGCAGTTTAGGGCCTGAAGCTTTCTTT.

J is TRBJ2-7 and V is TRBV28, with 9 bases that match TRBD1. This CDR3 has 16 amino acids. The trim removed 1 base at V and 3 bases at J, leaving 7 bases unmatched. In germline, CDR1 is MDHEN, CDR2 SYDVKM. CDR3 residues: CASSLYGTGIHYEQYF. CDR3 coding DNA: TGTGCCAGCAGTTTATACGGGACAGGGATTCACTACGAGCAGTACTTC.

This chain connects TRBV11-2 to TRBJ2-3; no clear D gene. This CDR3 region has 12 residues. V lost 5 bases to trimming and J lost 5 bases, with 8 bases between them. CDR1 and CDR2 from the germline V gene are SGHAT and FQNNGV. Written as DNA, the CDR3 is TGTGCCAGCAGCCCAGCGTTAGATACGCAGTATTTT. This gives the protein CASSPALDTQYF.

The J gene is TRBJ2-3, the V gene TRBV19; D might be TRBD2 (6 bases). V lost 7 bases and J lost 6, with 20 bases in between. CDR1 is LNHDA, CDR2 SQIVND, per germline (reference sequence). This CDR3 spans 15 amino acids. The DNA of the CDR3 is TGTGCCAGTACGGTCGGGGGAAGCCCCTTGGATACGCAGTATTTT. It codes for CASTVGGSPLDTQYF.

The CDR3 sequence is CASSFDPGQGVYNEQFF. The DNA of the CDR3 is TGTGCCAGCAGCTTCGATCCGGGGCAGGGGGTCTACAATGAGCAGTTCTTC. The chain recombines TRBV7-2 with TRBJ2-1; 7 nucleotides line up with TRBD1. J lost 3 bases, V lost 3 bases, and 11 bases had no gene match. The CDR3 contains 17 residues. CDR1 and CDR2 (germline): SGHTA, FQGNSA.